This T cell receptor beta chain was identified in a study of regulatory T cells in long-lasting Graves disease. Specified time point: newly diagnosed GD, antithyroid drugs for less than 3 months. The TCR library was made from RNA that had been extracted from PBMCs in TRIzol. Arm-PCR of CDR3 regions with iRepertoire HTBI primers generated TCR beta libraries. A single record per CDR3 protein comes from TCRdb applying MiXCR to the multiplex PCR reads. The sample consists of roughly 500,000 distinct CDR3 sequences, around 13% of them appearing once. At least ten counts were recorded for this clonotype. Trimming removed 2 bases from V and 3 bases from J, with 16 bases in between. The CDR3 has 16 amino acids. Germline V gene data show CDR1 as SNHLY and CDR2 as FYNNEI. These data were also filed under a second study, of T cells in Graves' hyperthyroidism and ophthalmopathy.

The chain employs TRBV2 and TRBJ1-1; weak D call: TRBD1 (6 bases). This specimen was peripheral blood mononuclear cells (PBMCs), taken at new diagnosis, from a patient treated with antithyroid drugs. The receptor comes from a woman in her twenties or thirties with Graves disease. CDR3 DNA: TGTGCCAGCAGTGAACGATTCGACAGGATGGACACTGAAGCTTTCTTT. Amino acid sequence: CASSERFDRMDTEAFF.